This T cell receptor beta chain was identified in a study of T cell responses to AZD1222 COVID-19 vaccine. Study-wide findings and caveats: With two AZD1222 doses given, Spike-specific TCR breadth and depth both rose.

Assay: immunoSEQ multiplex PCR; the TCRdb copy retains only in-frame clones and omits some. The sample contains roughly 120,000 clones, more than 80% of which appear only once. A note on this clone: Antigen: not known.

The CDR3 contains 17 residues. The chain combines TRBV7-5 with TRBJ2-7; the D segment call TRBD1 is taken from the table without a DNA check. TRBV7-5 is given as a pseudogene. The sequences come from peripheral blood, collected 28 days after the second AZD1222 dose. The receptor was isolated from an adult who received the AZD1222 COVID-19 vaccine. CDR3 sequence reads: CVRSLEEFRDRSYEQYF. CDR3 coding DNA: TGTGTCAGAAGCTTGGAAGAATTCCGGGACAGATCCTACGAGCAGTACTTC.